The rows below give T cell receptor beta chains drawn from one sample of a study of T cell responses to AZD1222 COVID-19 vaccine. Profiling relied on immunoSEQ multiplex PCR, and the TCRdb table lists in-frame clones only, not all of them. The sample lists more than 60,000 clones, 83% occurring once. The sample consisted of peripheral blood, taken 28 days after the second AZD1222 dose. The receptors shown here come from an adult who received the AZD1222 COVID-19 vaccine. CDR3s include the opening cysteine and the closing phenylalanine or tryptophan. The D gene is left open where the match is weak. Not every row has a clone size; where given, it reads once, few, many or a size class.

d_call j_call v_call clone_size cdr3_aa cdr3_nt
- TRBJ1-1 TRBV28 - CASRDATENTEAFF TGTGCCAGCCGGGACGCAACCGAGAACACTGAAGCTTTCTTT
TRBD1 TRBJ1-2 TRBV2 - CASRGSGTGGVGYTF TGTGCCAGCAGGGGCTCCGGGACAGGGGGCGTCGGCTACACCTTC
- TRBJ1-1 TRBV5-5 - CASSLVAGAQTEAFF TGTGCCAGCAGCTTGGTTGCGGGGGCGCAAACTGAAGCTTTCTTT
TRBD1 TRBJ1-5 TRBV27 - CASSPDRGRAYSNQPQHF TGTGCCAGCAGTCCGGACAGGGGACGAGCCTATAGCAATCAGCCCCAGCATTTT
- TRBJ2-1 TRBV14 - CASSPGSSSYNEQFF TGTGCCAGCAGCCCTGGATCCAGCTCCTACAATGAGCAGTTCTTC
- TRBJ2-7 TRBV3-1/TRBV3-2 - CASSQESYEQYF TGTGCCAGCAGCCAAGAATCCTACGAGCAGTACTTC
- TRBJ2-5 TRBV7-2 few CASSPQGGGQETQYF TGTGCCAGCAGCCCGCAGGGAGGGGGCCAAGAGACCCAGTACTTC
TRBD1 TRBJ2-2 TRBV29-1 once CSAWDRNTGELFF TGCAGCGCTTGGGACAGAAACACCGGGGAGCTGTTTTTT
TRBD1 TRBJ2-5 TRBV27 - CASSLSPGGKETQYF TGTGCCAGCAGTTTATCTCCAGGGGGAAAAGAGACCCAGTACTTC
TRBD1 TRBJ1-1 TRBV19 - CATQRQGWVAEAFF TGTGCCACCCAAAGACAGGGTTGGGTCGCTGAAGCTTTCTTT
- TRBJ2-2 TRBV7-2 - CASSLGVGRAGELFF TGTGCCAGCAGCTTAGGGGTAGGCAGGGCCGGGGAGCTGTTTTTT
- TRBJ1-2 TRBV14 - CASSPGGYGYTF TGTGCCAGCAGCCCCGGGGGCTATGGCTACACCTTC
- TRBJ2-6 TRBV9 - CASSVVGASGANVLTF TGTGCCAGCAGCGTAGTTGGGGCATCTGGGGCCAACGTCCTGACTTTC
- TRBJ2-1 TRBV6-8 - CASRKGGAPDPYNEQFF TGTGCCAGCAGAAAGGGGGGGGCCCCTGACCCCTACAATGAGCAGTTCTTC
TRBD1 TRBJ1-6 TRBV7-2 - CASSLGQGGGSPLHF TGTGCCAGCAGCTTAGGACAGGGAGGAGGGTCACCCCTCCACTTT
- TRBJ2-1 TRBV11-2 - CASSPLALRNEQFF TGTGCCAGCAGCCCTCTAGCACTGCGCAATGAGCAGTTCTTC
- TRBJ1-1 TRBV12-3/TRBV12-4 - CASRDGWNTEAFF TGTGCCAGCCGAGACGGGTGGAACACTGAAGCTTTCTTT
- TRBJ1-2 TRBV10-3 - CAISDGDIGYGYTF TGTGCCATCAGTGACGGAGACATCGGGTATGGCTACACCTTC
- TRBJ2-7 TRBV6-5 - CASRALGHYEQYF TGTGCCAGCAGGGCCCTGGGTCATTACGAGCAGTACTTC
TRBD2 TRBJ2-3 TRBV9 - CASSPRNPIAGQRTDTQYF TGTGCCAGCAGCCCTCGTAACCCGATAGCGGGCCAACGCACAGATACGCAGTATTTT
- TRBJ2-7 TRBV5-1 - CASSLVRGTRYEQYF TGCGCCAGCAGCTTGGTACGGGGAACCCGCTACGAGCAGTACTTC
- TRBJ2-7 TRBV2 - CASMVTGDYEQYF TGTGCCAGCATGGTCACAGGTGACTACGAGCAGTACTTC
TRBD1 TRBJ2-3 TRBV29-1 - CSVEGTTGASTDTQYF TGCAGCGTCGAAGGTACGACAGGGGCTAGCACAGATACGCAGTATTTT
- TRBJ2-2 TRBV11-2 - CASSLGELFF TGTGCCAGCAGCTTAGGGGAGCTGTTTTTT
- TRBJ1-5 TRBV28 - CASSFAGSNQPQHF TGTGCCAGCAGTTTCGCGGGGAGCAATCAGCCCCAGCATTTT
- TRBJ2-3 TRBV4-3 - CASSQDRLASTDTQYF TGCGCCAGCAGCCAAGATCGGCTGGCATCCACAGATACGCAGTATTTT
- TRBJ2-5 TRBV9 - CASSPTGTTETQYF TGTGCCAGCAGCCCAACCGGGACAACAGAGACCCAGTACTTC
- TRBJ2-5 TRBV28 - CASSLQRVPPGETQYF TGTGCCAGCAGTCTCCAGCGGGTGCCCCCGGGAGAGACCCAGTACTTC
- TRBJ1-5 TRBV27 - CASSLGQGSRPQHF TGTGCCAGCAGTTTAGGCCAGGGCTCTCGGCCCCAGCATTTT
TRBD1 TRBJ2-1 TRBV24-1 - CATSATGGFGNEQFF TGTGCCACCAGTGCGACAGGGGGCTTTGGCAATGAGCAGTTCTTC
- TRBJ2-3 TRBV9 - CASSEGGMDTQYF TGTGCCAGCAGCGAGGGTGGTATGGATACGCAGTATTTT
- TRBJ2-2 TRBV7-9 - CASSLARNTGELFF TGTGCCAGCAGCTTAGCGAGAAACACCGGGGAGCTGTTTTTT
- TRBJ2-7 TRBV30 - CAWSVGGEQYF TGTGCCTGGAGTGTAGGAGGGGAGCAGTACTTC
- TRBJ2-7 TRBV2 - CASSTRRGTHEQYF TGTGCCAGCAGTACCAGGAGGGGGACCCACGAGCAGTACTTC
- TRBJ2-7 TRBV11-2 - CASSLGAEGGEQYF TGTGCCAGCAGCTTAGGGGCGGAAGGGGGCGAGCAGTACTTC
- TRBJ2-2 TRBV3-1/TRBV3-2 - CASSQDFGAAYTGELFF TGTGCCAGCAGCCAAGATTTTGGGGCTGCTTACACCGGGGAGCTGTTTTTT
TRBD2 TRBJ2-1 TRBV2 - CATKSGLAGRGEQFF TGTGCCACTAAATCGGGACTAGCGGGACGGGGGGAGCAGTTCTTC
- TRBJ2-3 TRBV21-1 medium-sized CASSKGDGGSSTDTQYF TGTGCCAGCAGCAAAGGGGATGGCGGGTCTAGCACAGATACGCAGTATTTT
TRBD2 TRBJ2-1 TRBV7-7 few CASSLTTSGTGEQFF TGTGCCAGCAGCTTAACCACTAGCGGGACGGGTGAGCAGTTCTTC
- TRBJ1-2 TRBV29-1 - CSVVKDSSLYGYTF TGCAGCGTTGTCAAGGACAGTTCCCTCTATGGCTACACCTTC
- TRBJ1-4 TRBV9 few CASSVGAGAAEKLFF TGTGCCAGCAGCGTAGGGGCCGGGGCAGCTGAAAAACTGTTTTTT
- TRBJ1-1 TRBV4-2 many CASSHDQGPYEAFF TGTGCCAGCAGCCACGATCAGGGGCCCTATGAAGCTTTCTTT
TRBD2 TRBJ2-7 TRBV7-8 - CASSLAVAGPLRLGEQYF TGTGCCAGCAGCTTAGCGGTAGCGGGACCCCTTCGGTTGGGGGAGCAGTACTTC
- TRBJ2-7 TRBV7-2 - CASSPVGGKAYGQYF TGTGCCAGCAGCCCCGTAGGGGGGAAGGCCTACGGGCAGTACTTC
TRBD1 TRBJ1-2 TRBV10-3 - CAIRPGQGAGGYTF TGTGCCATCAGACCGGGACAGGGGGCGGGTGGCTACACCTTC
TRBD2 TRBJ2-3 TRBV4-1 - CASSPIAGGADTQYF TGCGCCAGCAGCCCAATAGCGGGAGGCGCAGATACGCAGTATTTT
TRBD1 TRBJ2-7 TRBV6-5 few CASSYSKTGSHYEQYF TGTGCCAGCAGTTACTCGAAGACAGGGAGTCACTACGAGCAGTACTTC
- TRBJ1-1 TRBV12-5 few CASGPRVRRGTEAFF TGTGCTAGTGGTCCCCGGGTTCGGCGAGGCACTGAAGCTTTCTTT
- TRBJ2-7 TRBV19 - CASSVQGGSGEQYF TGTGCCAGTAGTGTACAGGGAGGATCGGGGGAGCAGTACTTC
- TRBJ2-1 TRBV18 - CASSPRGQSENEQFF TGTGCCAGCTCACCCAGGGGACAATCGGAGAATGAGCAGTTCTTC